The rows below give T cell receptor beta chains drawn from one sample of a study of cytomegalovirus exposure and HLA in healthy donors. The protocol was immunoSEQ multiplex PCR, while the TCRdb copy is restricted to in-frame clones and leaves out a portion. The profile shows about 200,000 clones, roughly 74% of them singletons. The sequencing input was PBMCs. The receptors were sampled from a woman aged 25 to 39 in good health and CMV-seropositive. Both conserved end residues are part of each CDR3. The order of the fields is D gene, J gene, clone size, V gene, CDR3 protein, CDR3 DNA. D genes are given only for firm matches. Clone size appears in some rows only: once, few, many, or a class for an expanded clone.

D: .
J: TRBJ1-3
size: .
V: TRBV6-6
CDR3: CASSKQGRAGNTIYF
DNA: TGTGCCAGCAGTAAACAGGGAAGGGCTGGAAACACCATATATTTT

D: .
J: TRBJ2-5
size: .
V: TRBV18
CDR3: CASSPYGGVQETQYF
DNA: TGTGCCAGCTCACCCTACGGAGGGGTACAAGAGACCCAGTACTTC

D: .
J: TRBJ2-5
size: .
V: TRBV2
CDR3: CASSAPFETQYF
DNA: TGTGCCAGCAGTGCCCCTTTCGAGACCCAGTACTTC

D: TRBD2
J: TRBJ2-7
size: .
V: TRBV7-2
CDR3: CASSFTGTSATYEQYF
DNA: TGTGCCAGCAGCTTTACCGGGACTAGCGCCACCTACGAGCAGTACTTC

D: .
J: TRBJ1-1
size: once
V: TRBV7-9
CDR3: CASMEYGGAMNTEAFF
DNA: TGTGCCAGCATGGAATATGGTGGGGCGATGAACACTGAAGCTTTCTTT

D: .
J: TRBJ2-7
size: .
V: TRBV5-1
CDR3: CASSPGGESYEQYF
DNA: TGCGCCAGCAGCCCCGGTGGGGAGAGCTACGAGCAGTACTTC

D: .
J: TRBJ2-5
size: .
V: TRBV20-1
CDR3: CSARDLETQYF
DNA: TGCAGTGCTAGAGATCTCGAGACCCAGTACTTC

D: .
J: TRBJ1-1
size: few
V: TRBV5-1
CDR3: CASSLVKKSREMNTEAFF
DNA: TGCGCCAGCAGCTTGGTCAAAAAATCCAGGGAAATGAACACTGAAGCTTTCTTT

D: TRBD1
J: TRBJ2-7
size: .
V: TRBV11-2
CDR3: CASSSYRDRPTYEQYF
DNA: TGTGCCAGCAGTTCTTACCGGGACAGGCCTACCTACGAGCAGTACTTC

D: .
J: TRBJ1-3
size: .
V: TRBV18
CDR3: CASSRMTGGGNTIYF
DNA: TGTGCCAGCTCACGCATGACAGGAGGAGGAAACACCATATATTTT

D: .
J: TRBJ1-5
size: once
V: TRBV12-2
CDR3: CASRFAGGHSQPQHF
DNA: TGTGCAAGTCGCTTTGCAGGGGGGCATAGTCAGCCCCAGCATTTT

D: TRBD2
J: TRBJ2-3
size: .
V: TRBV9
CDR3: CASSVGIAGGEDTQYF
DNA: TGTGCCAGCAGCGTAGGGATTGCGGGAGGGGAGGATACGCAGTATTTT

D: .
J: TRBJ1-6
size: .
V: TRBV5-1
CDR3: CASSPNEGRDNSPLHF
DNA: TGCGCCAGCAGCCCGAACGAGGGCCGTGATAATTCACCCCTCCACTTT

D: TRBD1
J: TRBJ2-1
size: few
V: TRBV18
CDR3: CASSPPGTEYNEQFF
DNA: TGTGCCAGCTCACCACCAGGGACAGAGTACAATGAGCAGTTCTTC

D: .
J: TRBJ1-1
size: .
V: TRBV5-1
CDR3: CASSFAGANTEAFF
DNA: TGCGCCAGCAGCTTTGCGGGGGCGAACACTGAAGCTTTCTTT

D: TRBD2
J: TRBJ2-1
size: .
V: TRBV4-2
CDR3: CASSQDDPAGGPRNEQFF
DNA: TGTGCCAGCAGCCAAGATGATCCAGCGGGAGGGCCGCGCAATGAGCAGTTCTTC

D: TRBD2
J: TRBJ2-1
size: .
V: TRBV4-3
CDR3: CASSHVGGGGNEQFF
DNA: TGCGCCAGCAGCCATGTGGGCGGGGGGGGCAATGAGCAGTTCTTC

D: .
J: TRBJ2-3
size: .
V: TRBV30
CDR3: CAWSGVGPDTQYF
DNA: TGTGCCTGGAGTGGGGTTGGGCCAGATACGCAGTATTTT

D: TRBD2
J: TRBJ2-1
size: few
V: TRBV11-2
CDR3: CASSPTPGLAGAGEQFF
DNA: TGTGCCAGCAGCCCCACCCCGGGACTAGCGGGAGCTGGTGAGCAGTTCTTC

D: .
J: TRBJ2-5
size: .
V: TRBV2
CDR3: CASSQEGAIPQETQYF
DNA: TGTGCCAGCTCCCAAGAGGGTGCGATTCCTCAAGAGACCCAGTACTTC

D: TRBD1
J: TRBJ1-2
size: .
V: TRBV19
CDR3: CASSTLDRGGYGYTF
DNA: TGTGCCAGTAGTACACTGGACAGGGGAGGCTATGGCTACACCTTC

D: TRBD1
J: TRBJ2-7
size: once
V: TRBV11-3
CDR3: CASSLDRDRRVSYEQYF
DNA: TGTGCCAGCAGCTTAGATCGGGACAGACGGGTCTCCTACGAGCAGTACTTC

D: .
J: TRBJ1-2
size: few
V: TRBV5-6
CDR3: CASSFRSYGYTF
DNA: TGTGCCAGCAGCTTCCGCAGCTATGGCTACACCTTC

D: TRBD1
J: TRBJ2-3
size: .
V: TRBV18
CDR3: CASSPTGTGNPDTQYF
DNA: TGTGCCAGCTCACCCACCGGGACAGGGAACCCAGATACGCAGTATTTT

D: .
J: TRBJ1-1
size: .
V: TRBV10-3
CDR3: CAISESGHLNTEAFF
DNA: TGTGCCATCAGTGAGTCGGGACACTTGAACACTGAAGCTTTCTTT

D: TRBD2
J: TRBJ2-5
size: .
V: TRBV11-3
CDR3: CASSSFASSGEYQETQYF
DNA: TGTGCCAGCAGCTCATTCGCCTCGAGCGGGGAGTACCAAGAGACCCAGTACTTC

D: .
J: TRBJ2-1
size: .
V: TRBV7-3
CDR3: CASSRTPRGGEQFF
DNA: TGTGCCAGCAGTAGAACCCCGCGGGGAGGTGAGCAGTTCTTC

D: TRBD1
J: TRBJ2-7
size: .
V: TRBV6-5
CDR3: CASRRTGDLREQYF
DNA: TGTGCCAGCAGACGGACAGGGGATCTTCGGGAGCAGTACTTC

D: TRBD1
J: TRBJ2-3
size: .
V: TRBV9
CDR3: CASSAQGEHTDTQYF
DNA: TGTGCCAGCAGCGCTCAGGGGGAACACACAGATACGCAGTATTTT

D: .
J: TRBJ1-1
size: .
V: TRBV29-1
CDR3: CSVVRGLNTEAFF
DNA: TGCAGCGTTGTTCGGGGTTTAAACACTGAAGCTTTCTTT

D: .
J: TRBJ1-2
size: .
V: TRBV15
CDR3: CATSRDRYGYTF
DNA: TGTGCCACCAGCAGAGATCGCTATGGCTACACCTTC

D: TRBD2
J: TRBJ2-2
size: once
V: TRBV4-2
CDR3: CASSQDPSGGYTGELFF
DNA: TGTGCCAGCAGCCAAGATCCTAGCGGGGGATACACCGGGGAGCTGTTTTTT

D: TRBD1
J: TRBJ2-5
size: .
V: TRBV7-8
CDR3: CASSLDDRAETQYF
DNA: TGTGCCAGCAGCTTAGATGACAGGGCCGAGACCCAGTACTTC

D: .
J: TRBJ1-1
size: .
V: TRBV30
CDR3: CAWSREGVEAFF
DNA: TGTGCCTGGAGTAGAGAAGGGGTTGAAGCTTTCTTT

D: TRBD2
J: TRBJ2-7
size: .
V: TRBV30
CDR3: CAWSVLAGGIPYEQYF
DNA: TGTGCCTGGAGTGTACTAGCGGGAGGCATCCCCTACGAGCAGTACTTC

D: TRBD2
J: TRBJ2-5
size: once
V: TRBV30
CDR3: CAWSVRGLEASQETQYF
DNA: TGTGCCTGGAGTGTACGGGGACTAGAGGCCTCCCAAGAGACCCAGTACTTC

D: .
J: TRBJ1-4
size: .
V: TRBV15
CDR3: CATSRDQGRDEKLFF
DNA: TGTGCCACCAGCAGAGATCAGGGTAGGGATGAAAAACTGTTTTTT

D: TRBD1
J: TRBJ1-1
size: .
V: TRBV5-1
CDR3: CASMVMMGQGVAFF
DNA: TGCGCCAGCATGGTAATGATGGGACAGGGGGTAGCTTTCTTT

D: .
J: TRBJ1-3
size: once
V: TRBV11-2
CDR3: CASSRQTNPENTIYF
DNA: TGTGCCAGCAGCCGACAGACCAACCCCGAAAACACCATATATTTT

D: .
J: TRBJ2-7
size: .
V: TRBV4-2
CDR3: CASSQETVLPYEQYF
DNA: TGTGCCAGCAGCCAAGAAACCGTACTGCCCTACGAGCAGTACTTC

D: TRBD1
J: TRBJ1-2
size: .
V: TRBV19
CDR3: CASRKQGAAGYTF
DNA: TGTGCCAGTAGGAAACAGGGGGCGGCTGGCTACACCTTC